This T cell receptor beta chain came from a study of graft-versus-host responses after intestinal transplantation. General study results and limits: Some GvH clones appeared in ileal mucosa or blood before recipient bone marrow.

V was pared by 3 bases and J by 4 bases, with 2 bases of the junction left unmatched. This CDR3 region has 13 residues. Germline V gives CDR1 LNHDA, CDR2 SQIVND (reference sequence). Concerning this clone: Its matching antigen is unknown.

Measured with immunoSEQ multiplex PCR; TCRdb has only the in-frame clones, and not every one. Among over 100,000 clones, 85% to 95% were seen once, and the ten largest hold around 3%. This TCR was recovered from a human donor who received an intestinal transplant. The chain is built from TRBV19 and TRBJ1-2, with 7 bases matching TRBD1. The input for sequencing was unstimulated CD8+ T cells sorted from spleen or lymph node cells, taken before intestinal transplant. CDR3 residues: CASSIGTVYGYTF. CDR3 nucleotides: TGTGCCAGTAGTATTGGGACAGTCTATGGCTACACCTTC.